This T cell receptor (beta chain) is drawn from a study of monozygotic twins with inflammatory bowel disease. CDR3 length equals 15 residues. CDR1 and CDR2 (germline): DFQATT, SNEGSKA (reference sequence). TCRdb reanalyzed the 5' RACE reads, giving one entry per CDR3 protein sequence and no DNA. The sample data list around 140,000 distinct CDR3 sequences. The sample was blood. The V gene is TRBV20-1, the J gene TRBJ2-5; without DNA, the TCRdb call of TRBD2 cannot be checked. The clonotype was recovered from a human donor with ulcerative colitis or Crohn's disease, or a healthy co-twin of an affected twin (not recorded which). CDR3 protein: CSADGSGSVKETQYF.